The next 7 T cell receptor beta chains were all read from a single sample in a study of Ad26.COV2.S vaccination and SARS-CoV-2 variants. Using immunoSEQ multiplex PCR, the repertoire was profiled, and TCRdb retains in-frame clones only, with some absent. The profile covers 400,000 to 450,000 clones, with about nine tenths appearing a single time and 12% taken by the ten largest. As for treatment: roughly 19 received Ad26.COV2.S at low or high dose, single or two shots; a few received placebo; per-sample allocation not given. It was on day 63 after the first vaccine or placebo injection that samples were taken. The sequencing here drew on peripheral blood, taken in a trial of Ad26.COV2.S vaccine versus placebo. Source of these receptors: a person between 18 and 60 years old who received the Ad26.COV2.S COVID-19 vaccine or a placebo.

The V call is TRBV19, the J call TRBJ2-1; 8 bases align to TRBD2. The CDR3 spans 18 residues. J gave up 4 bases and V 3 bases, and 14 bases lay outside the gene matches. Per germline, CDR1 LNHDA and CDR2 SQIVND (reference sequence). CDR3 nucleotides: TGTGCCAGTAGTATTCGGGAGCCAGGCGGGAGGTTTTACAATGAGCAGTTCTTC. Protein: CASSIREPGGRFYNEQFF.

The chain couples TRBV13 to TRBJ2-7; 9 bases match TRBD2. The length of the CDR3 is 15 residues. CDR1 and CDR2 (germline): PRHDT, FYEKMQ (reference sequence). The trim removed 0 bases at V and 3 bases at J, leaving 3 bases unmatched. This CDR3 is CASSLGLAGSYEQYF. In DNA form, the CDR3 reads TGTGCCAGCAGCTTAGGGCTAGCGGGAAGCTACGAGCAGTACTTC. Complete variable domain (other parts from reference TRBV13 and TRBJ2-7): AAGVIQSPRHLIKEKRETATLKCYPIPRHDTVYWYQQGPGQDPQFLISFYEKMQSDKGSIPDRFSAQQFSDYHSELNMSSLELGDSALYFCASSLGLAGSYEQYFGPGTRLTVT.

Notes on this clone: One end of the junction does not line up with germline, which may come from a read error. The chain carries TRBV2 and TRBJ2-6; 8 bases line up with TRBD1. From germline, CDR1 is SNHLY and CDR2 FYNNEI. The CDR3 sequence is 17 residues long. CDR3 coding DNA: TGTGCCAGCAGTCTCTGGACAGGGCGGTCTGGGGTCAACGTCCTGACTTTC. Its translation is CASSLWTGRSGVNVLTF.

The CDR3 nucleotides are TGTGCCTGCCCGGGACAGACTACAGATACGCAGTATTTT. Residues: CACPGQTTDTQYF. The chain recombines TRBV30 with TRBJ2-3, with 7 bases that match TRBD1. The CDR3 totals 13 residues. With 6 bases clipped from V and 3 bases from J, the junction kept 6 bases outside the gene matches. Germline-derived CDR1 and CDR2 are GTSNPN and SVGIG (reference sequence).

Written as DNA, the CDR3 is TGTGCCAGCAGTGAACTAGGCAGACAAGAGACCCAGTACTTC. This encodes CASSELGRQETQYF. The chain joins TRBV2 to TRBJ2-5; D call uncertain. The CDR3 length is 14 residues. Germline values: CDR1 SNHLY, CDR2 FYNNEI. V dropped 2 bases and J dropped 2 bases, with 9 bases sitting between them.

This chain connects TRBV3-1 (or the pseudogene TRBV3-2) to TRBJ1-3; no firm D call. CDR3 length: 15 residues. V lost 4 bases to trimming and J lost 4 bases, with 14 bases between them. Germline CDR1 LGHDT, CDR2 YNNKEL (reference sequence). DNA of the CDR3: TGTGCCAGCAGCCTACGCCCCCGGACGGGAAACACCATATATTTT. This translates into CASSLRPRTGNTIYF.

The chain employs TRBV9 and TRBJ1-5; no definite D call. V was shortened by 0 bases and J by 3 bases, with 7 bases between the two germline ends. This CDR3 is built from 14 residues. CDR1 SGDLS and CDR2 YYNGEE come from the germline V gene. CDR3 in DNA: TGTGCCAGCAGCGTAGGAGGTTTCAATCAGCCCCAGCATTTT. Encoded protein: CASSVGGFNQPQHF.